A single sample is the source of the 14 T cell receptor beta chains below, sequenced in a study of CD8+ T cells in alopecia areata. cDNA reverse transcribed from extracted RNA served as the sequencing template. Generated by immunoSEQ multiplex PCR, the TCRdb table keeps only in-frame clones and is missing some. The sample holds 290,000 or so clones, and no clone turns up only once. Sorting used CD4, CD8alpha, NKG2D, NKG2ACE and other markers on pooled cutaneous lymph node cells. Specimen: CD4+ T cells sorted from a lymph node. Receptors originate from a C3H/HeJ mouse with alopecia areata. For this mouse line, the MHC haplotype is H2-k.

With respect to this clone: Gene names refer to mouse genes. Read data end 4 residues before the CDR3 end; the end is taken from the germline J gene. V and J are TRBV13-1 and TRBJ2-3; tentative D call: TRBD2 (7 bases). This CDR3 has 17 residues. The germline V gene encodes CDR1 NSHNY and CDR2 SYGAGN. The V end was cut by 0 bases, the J end by 0 bases, with 14 bases between. CDR3 residues: CASSDAYLGASAETLYF. CDR3 DNA (partial): TGTGCCAGCAGTGATGCATATCTGGGGGCTAGTGCAGAA.

On this clone itself: Gene names are the mouse ones. Read data end 4 residues before the CDR3 end; the end is taken from the germline J gene. The J gene is TRBJ2-2, the V gene TRBV13-3, with D tentatively TRBD1 (6 bases). Trimming pared 2 bases from V and 4 bases from J, leaving 6 bases between. This CDR3 has 13 residues. Per the germline V gene, CDR1 is NNHDY and CDR2 is SYVADS. The CDR3 here is CASSEGGTGQLYF. Incomplete CDR3 DNA: TGTGCCAGCAGTGAAGGGGGCACCGGG.

In this sample, this clone turned up a few times. Gene names follow the mouse nomenclature. The CDR3 end falls 4 residues outside the read, so it is completed with the germline J gene. The chain couples TRBV19 to TRBJ2-1, with D possibly TRBD1 on 6 matching bases. The V gene's germline CDR1 is FNHDT and CDR2 SITEND (reference sequence). The CDR3 covers 14 residues. Trimming stripped 1 base from V and 5 bases from J, with 10 bases between. The CDR3 reads CASSIPRQDAEQFF. The CDR3 bases that were read are TGTGCCAGCAGTATACCCAGACAGGATGCT.

This clone was detected a few times. Here the gene names and germline are mouse. The sequenced fragment ends 4 residues before the CDR3 boundary, so the rest is inferred from the germline J gene. The chain links TRBV29 to TRBJ2-7; a weak D match, TRBD1 (5 bases). Trimming removed 5 bases from V and 0 bases from J, with 8 bases in between. The CDR3 extends over 13 amino acids. In germline, CDR1 is MSHET, CDR2 SYDVDS. The DNA read from the CDR3 is TGTGCTAGCAGTCGACAGAGCTCCTAT. Protein: CASSRQSSY. The entire CDR3 protein is CASSRQSSYEQYF. The entire variable domain, with the rest obtained from reference TRBV29 and TRBJ2-7, is as follows: DMKVTQMPRYLIKRMGENVLLECGQDMSHETMYWYRQDPGLGLQLIYISYDVDSNSEGDIPKGYRVSRKKREHFSLILDSAKTNQTSVYFCASSRQSSYEQYFGPGTRLTVL.

In regard to this clone: Genes here carry mouse names. The read is 4 residues too short to cover the CDR3 end, so that end is filled in from the germline J gene. This chain uses TRBV19 with TRBJ2-2, with TRBD2 matching 10 bases. This CDR3 comprises 14 residues. V lost 7 bases and J lost 3; bases outside the gene matches: 3. The germline V gene has CDR1 FNHDT and CDR2 SITEND (reference sequence). Incomplete CDR3 DNA: TGTGCCAGCCGACTGGGGGGATACACCGGG. It specifies CASRLGGYTG. The entire CDR3 protein is CASRLGGYTGQLYF. The complete variable domain, with remaining parts taken from reference TRBV19 and TRBJ2-2, reads GGIITQTPKFLIGQEGQKLTLKCQQNFNHDTMYWYRQDSGKGLRLIYYSITENDLQKGDLSEGYDASREKKSSFSLTVTSAQKNEMAVFLCASRLGGYTGQLYFGEGSKLTVL.

This clone was seen only a few times. Mouse gene names and germline throughout. The read terminates 4 residues ahead of where the CDR3 ends, so the germline J gene completes it. The chain has TRBV5 and TRBJ2-5, with 8 bases that match TRBD2. The CDR3 extends over 14 amino acids. The germline gives CDR1 LGHNA, CDR2 YNLKQL (reference sequence). The sequenced part of the CDR3 DNA is TGTGCCAGCAGCCTCTCACTGGGGGAAGAC. Translating gives CASSLSLGED. In full, the CDR3 is CASSLSLGEDTQYF.

The sample holds a few counts of this clone. Mouse gene names apply. With the read ending 4 residues before the CDR3 end, the germline J gene is used to fill in that end. In the same sample, other DNA sequences code for this CDR3. The J gene is TRBJ2-3, the V gene TRBV31, with D maybe TRBD1 (5 bases). Looked up from germline, CDR1 is GKSSPN and CDR2 is SITVG. The V end lost 0 bases, the J end lost 1 base, and 5 bases lay between the germline ends. The CDR3 has 13 residues. The CDR3 DNA, read in part, is TGTGCCTGGAGTCTCAGGGGTGCAGAA. Its protein is CAWSLRGAE. The whole CDR3 region reads CAWSLRGAETLYF.

This clone has more than one count but fewer than ten. Gene names and germline match the mouse. The read terminates 4 residues ahead of where the CDR3 ends, so the germline J gene completes it. Distinct nucleotide sequences in the sample also encode this CDR3. The J gene is TRBJ1-2, the V gene TRBV19; 8 bases fit TRBD1. V lost 4 bases, J lost 0 bases, and 5 bases stayed unmatched. The germline CDR1 and CDR2 sequences are FNHDT and SITEND (reference sequence). This CDR3 region has 15 residues. Partial CDR3 DNA: TGTGCCAGCAGTCCCCGACAGGGGCCAAACTCC. Translating it yields CASSPRQGPNS. The complete CDR3 reads CASSPRQGPNSDYTF.

This clone has only a few counts. Mouse gene names apply. The read finishes 4 residues shy of the CDR3 end, and the germline J gene is used to complete it. The chain couples TRBV19 to TRBJ2-5; tentative D call: TRBD1 (5 bases). The CDR3 length is 14 residues. CDR1 and CDR2 (germline): FNHDT, SITEND (reference sequence). Trimming removed 4 bases from V and 1 base from J, with 10 bases in between. The sequenced part of the CDR3 DNA is TGTGCCAGCAGTTCAAAACAGGACCAAGAC. It translates to CASSSKQDQD. The full CDR3 protein is CASSSKQDQDTQYF.

This clone was found a few times. Gene names denote mouse genes. The sequenced fragment ends 4 residues before the CDR3 boundary, so the rest is inferred from the germline J gene. The chain employs TRBV5 and TRBJ2-1, with 7 bases lining up with TRBD2. The V gene end was trimmed by 0 bases and the J gene end by 6 bases; junction bases not matched to a gene: 5. Germline-derived CDR1 and CDR2 are LGHNA and YNLKQL (reference sequence). This CDR3 contains 15 residues. The CDR3 loop reads CASSQEGGRFAEQFF. CDR3 bases read: TGTGCCAGCAGCCAAGAGGGGGGGAGATTTGCT.

Only a few counts were recorded for this clone. Gene names refer to mouse genes. The CDR3 sequence is CASRPENTGQLYF. The CDR3 bases that were read are TGTGCCAGCAGACCAGAAAACACCGGG. V gene TRBV14 combines with J gene TRBJ2-2; D ambiguous. Sequencing ends 4 residues short of the CDR3 end; the germline J gene provides the rest. Germline V CDR1 and CDR2: SGHDT, FRDEAV. CDR3 length: 13 amino acids. V lost 5 bases and J lost 1, with 6 bases in between.

Only a few counts were recorded for this clone. The gene names given are mouse names. Read data end 4 residues before the CDR3 end; the end is taken from the germline J gene. The chain is built from TRBV13-2 and TRBJ2-1, with 9 bases aligning to TRBD1. The ends lost 0 bases at V and 6 bases at J; junction bases unmatched: 7. This CDR3 is 16 amino acids long. Germline assignment: CDR1 NNHNN and CDR2 SYGAGS (reference sequence). The sequenced part of the CDR3 DNA is TGTGCCAGCGGTGATGACAGGGGGCGCAATGGTGCT. Its protein product is CASGDDRGRNGA. The whole CDR3 protein is CASGDDRGRNGAEQFF.

This clone was seen a few times. Gene and germline names: mouse. The CDR3 extends 4 residues past the end of the read, so its final part is completed from the germline J gene. In the same sample, other DNA sequences code for this CDR3. The V and J genes are TRBV1 and TRBJ2-3, with 9 bases identical to TRBD2. Trimming removed 3 bases from V and 1 base from J; junction bases left unmatched: 2. Per germline, CDR1 NSQYPW and CDR2 LRSPGD (reference sequence). CDR3 length: 15 residues. CDR3 bases read: TGCACCTGCAGTGCTGGGGGGGCTGGTGCAGAA. Its protein product is CTCSAGGAGAE. The whole CDR3 reads CTCSAGGAGAETLYF.

A word on this clone: Each gene name is a mouse one. The read halts 4 residues ahead of the CDR3 end, with the missing end drawn from the germline J gene. Within the sample, other DNA sequences also encode this same CDR3. The chain employs TRBV13-1 and TRBJ1-2, with 8 bases lining up with TRBD1. V lost 3 bases to trimming and J lost 4 bases; unmatched junction nucleotides: 5. The CDR3 contains 14 residues. Germline V gives CDR1 NSHNY, CDR2 SYGAGN. This CDR3 reads CASSGTGGGSDYTF. The covered CDR3 bases are TGTGCCAGCAGTGGTACAGGGGGAGGCTCC.